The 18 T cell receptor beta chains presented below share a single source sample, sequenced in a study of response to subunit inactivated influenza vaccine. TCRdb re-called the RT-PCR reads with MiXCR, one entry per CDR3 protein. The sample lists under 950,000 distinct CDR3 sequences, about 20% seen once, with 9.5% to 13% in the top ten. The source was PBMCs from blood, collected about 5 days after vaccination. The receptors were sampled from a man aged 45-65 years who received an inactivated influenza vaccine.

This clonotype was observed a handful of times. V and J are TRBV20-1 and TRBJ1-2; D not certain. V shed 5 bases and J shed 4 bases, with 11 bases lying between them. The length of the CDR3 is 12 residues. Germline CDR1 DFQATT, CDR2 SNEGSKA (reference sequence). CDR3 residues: CSAQDGAYGYTF. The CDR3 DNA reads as TGCAGTGCTCAAGACGGAGCCTATGGCTACACCTTC.

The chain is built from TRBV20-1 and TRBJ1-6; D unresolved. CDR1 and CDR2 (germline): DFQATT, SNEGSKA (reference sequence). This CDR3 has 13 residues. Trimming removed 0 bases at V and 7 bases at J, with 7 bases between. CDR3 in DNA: TGCAGTGCTAGAGACCCAGGAAATTCACCCCTCCACTTT. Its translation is CSARDPGNSPLHF.

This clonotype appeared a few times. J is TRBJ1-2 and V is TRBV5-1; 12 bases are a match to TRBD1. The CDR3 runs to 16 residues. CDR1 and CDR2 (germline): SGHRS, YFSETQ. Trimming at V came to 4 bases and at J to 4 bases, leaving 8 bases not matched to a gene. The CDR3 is CASSAGTGGAGYGYTF. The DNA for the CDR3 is TGCGCCAGCAGCGCCGGGACAGGGGGCGCTGGCTATGGCTACACCTTC.

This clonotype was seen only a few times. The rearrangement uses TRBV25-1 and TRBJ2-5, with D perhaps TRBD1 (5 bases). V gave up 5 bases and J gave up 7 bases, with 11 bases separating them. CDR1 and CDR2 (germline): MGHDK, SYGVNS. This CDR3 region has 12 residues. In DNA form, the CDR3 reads TGTGCCAGCAGTAAACAGGCGGTGACCCAGTACTTC. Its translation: CASSKQAVTQYF.

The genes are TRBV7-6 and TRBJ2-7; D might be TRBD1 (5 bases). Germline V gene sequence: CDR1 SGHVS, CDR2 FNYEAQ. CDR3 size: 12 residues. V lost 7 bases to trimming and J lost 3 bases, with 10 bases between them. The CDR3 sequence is CASKEQDYEQYF. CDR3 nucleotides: TGTGCCAGCAAGGAACAGGACTACGAGCAGTACTTC.

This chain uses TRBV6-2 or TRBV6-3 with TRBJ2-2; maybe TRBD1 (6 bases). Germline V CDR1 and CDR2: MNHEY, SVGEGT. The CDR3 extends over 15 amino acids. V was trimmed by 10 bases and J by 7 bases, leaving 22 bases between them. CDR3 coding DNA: TGTGCCACTGCCTGGGGGCAGGGGAATCACGGGGAGCTGTTTTTT. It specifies CATAWGQGNHGELFF.

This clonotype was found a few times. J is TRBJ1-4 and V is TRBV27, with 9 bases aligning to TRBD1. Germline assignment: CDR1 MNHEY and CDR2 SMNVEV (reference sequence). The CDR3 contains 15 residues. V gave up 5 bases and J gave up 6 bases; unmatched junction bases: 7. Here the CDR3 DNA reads TGTGCCAGCAGTGACCCGGGACAGGGCGATGAAAAACTGTTTTTT. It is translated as CASSDPGQGDEKLFF.

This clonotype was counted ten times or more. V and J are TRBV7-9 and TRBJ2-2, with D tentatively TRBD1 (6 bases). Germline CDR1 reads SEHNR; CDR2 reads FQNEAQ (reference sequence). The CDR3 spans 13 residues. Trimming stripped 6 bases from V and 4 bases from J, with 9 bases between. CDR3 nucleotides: TGTGCCAGCAGTTACAGGGCCACCGGGGAGCTGTTTTTT. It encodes CASSYRATGELFF.

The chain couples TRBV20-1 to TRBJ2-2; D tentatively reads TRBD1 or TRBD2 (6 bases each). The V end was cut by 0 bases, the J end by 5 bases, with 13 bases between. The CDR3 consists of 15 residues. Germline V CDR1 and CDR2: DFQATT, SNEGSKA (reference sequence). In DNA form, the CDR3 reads TGCAGTGCTAGAGAGGGGGGCAGATATACCGGGGAGCTGTTTTTT. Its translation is CSAREGGRYTGELFF.

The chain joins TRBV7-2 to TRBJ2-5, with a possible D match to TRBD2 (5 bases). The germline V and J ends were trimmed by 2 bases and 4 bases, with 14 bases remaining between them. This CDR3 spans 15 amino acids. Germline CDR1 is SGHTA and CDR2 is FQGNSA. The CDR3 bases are TGTGCCAGCAGCTTATTCGAGGGATTGGTAGAGACCCAGTACTTC. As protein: CASSLFEGLVETQYF.

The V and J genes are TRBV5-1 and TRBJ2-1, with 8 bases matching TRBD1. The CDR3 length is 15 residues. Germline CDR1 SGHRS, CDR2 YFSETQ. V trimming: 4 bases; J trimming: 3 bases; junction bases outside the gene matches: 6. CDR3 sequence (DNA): TGCGCCAGCAGCCCGGGGGACAGGATCTACAATGAGCAGTTCTTC. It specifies CASSPGDRIYNEQFF.

CDR3: CASSSTSGSMSYEQYF. CDR3 coding DNA: TGTGCCAGCAGTTCGACTAGCGGGAGTATGTCCTACGAGCAGTACTTC. The V call is TRBV6-5, the J call TRBJ2-7, with 12 bases fitting TRBD2. This CDR3 comprises 16 residues. From germline, CDR1 is MNHEY and CDR2 SVGAGI. The ends lost 4 bases at V and 1 base at J; junction bases unmatched: 5.

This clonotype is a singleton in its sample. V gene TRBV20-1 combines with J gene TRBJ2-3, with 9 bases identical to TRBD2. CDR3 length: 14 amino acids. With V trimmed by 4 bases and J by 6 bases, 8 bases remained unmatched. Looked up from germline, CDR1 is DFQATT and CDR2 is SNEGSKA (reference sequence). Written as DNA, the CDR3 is TGCAGTGCTATGGATAGCGGGAGTGGGGATACGCAGTATTTT. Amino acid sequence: CSAMDSGSGDTQYF.

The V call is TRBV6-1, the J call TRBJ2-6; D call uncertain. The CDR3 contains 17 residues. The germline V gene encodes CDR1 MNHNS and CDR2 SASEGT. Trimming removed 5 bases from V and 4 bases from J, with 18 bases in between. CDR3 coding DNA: TGTGCCAGCAGTCCCTTCCCCCCACCGGCGGGGGCCAACGTCCTGACTTTC. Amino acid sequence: CASSPFPPPAGANVLTF.

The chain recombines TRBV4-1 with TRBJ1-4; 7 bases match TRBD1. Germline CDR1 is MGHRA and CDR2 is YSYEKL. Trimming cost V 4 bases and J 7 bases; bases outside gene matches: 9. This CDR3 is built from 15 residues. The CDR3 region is CASSRNRGVFEKLFF. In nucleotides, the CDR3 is TGCGCCAGCAGCCGAAACAGGGGAGTCTTTGAAAAACTGTTTTTT.

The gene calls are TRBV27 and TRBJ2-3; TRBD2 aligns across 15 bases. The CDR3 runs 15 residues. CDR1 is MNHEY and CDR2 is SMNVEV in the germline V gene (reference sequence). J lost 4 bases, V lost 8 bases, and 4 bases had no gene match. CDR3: CASAWTSGGADTQYF. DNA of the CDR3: TGTGCCAGCGCCTGGACTAGCGGGGGGGCAGATACGCAGTATTTT.

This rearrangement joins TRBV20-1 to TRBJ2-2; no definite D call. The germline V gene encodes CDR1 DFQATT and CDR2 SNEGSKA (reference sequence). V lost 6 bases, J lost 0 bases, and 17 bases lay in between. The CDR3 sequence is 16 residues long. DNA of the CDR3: TGCAGTGCCACCGATTTGGGCACGGCGAACACCGGGGAGCTGTTTTTT. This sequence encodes CSATDLGTANTGELFF.

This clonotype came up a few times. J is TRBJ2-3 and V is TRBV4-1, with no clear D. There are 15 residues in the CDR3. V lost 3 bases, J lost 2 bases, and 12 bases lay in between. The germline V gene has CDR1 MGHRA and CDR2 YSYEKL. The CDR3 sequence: CASSQVSLDTDTQYF. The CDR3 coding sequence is TGCGCCAGCAGCCAGGTCAGCTTGGACACAGATACGCAGTATTTT.